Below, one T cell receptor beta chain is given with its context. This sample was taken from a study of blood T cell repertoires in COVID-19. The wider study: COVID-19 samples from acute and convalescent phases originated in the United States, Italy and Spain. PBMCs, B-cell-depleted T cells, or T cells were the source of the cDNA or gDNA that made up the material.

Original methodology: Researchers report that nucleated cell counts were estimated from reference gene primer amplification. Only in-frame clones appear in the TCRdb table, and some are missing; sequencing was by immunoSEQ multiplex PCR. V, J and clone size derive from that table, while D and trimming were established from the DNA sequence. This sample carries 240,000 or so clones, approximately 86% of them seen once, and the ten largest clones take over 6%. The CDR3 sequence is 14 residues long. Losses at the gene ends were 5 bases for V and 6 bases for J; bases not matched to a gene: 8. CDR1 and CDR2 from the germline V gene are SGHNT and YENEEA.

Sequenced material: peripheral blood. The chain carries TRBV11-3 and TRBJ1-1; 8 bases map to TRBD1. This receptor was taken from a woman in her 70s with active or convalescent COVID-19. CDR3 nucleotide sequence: TGTGCCAGCAGCAAGGGACAGGACCCTCCTGAAGCTTTCTTT. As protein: CASSKGQDPPEAFF.